Included here is one TCR beta chain sequence, with context. The data derive from a study of blood T cell repertoires in COVID-19. Data came from immunoSEQ multiplex PCR; TCRdb stores just in-frame clones and leaves some out. The table shows 120,000 to 150,000 clones, with 80% to 90% occurring only once. Sequences were obtained from peripheral blood. The TCR sequence derives from a woman aged 45-65 years with active or convalescent COVID-19.

The CDR3 nucleotides read TGTGCCAGCAGTTTGTTCGGGGATCGGTGGGTCACTGAAGCTTTCTTT. As protein: CASSLFGDRWVTEAFF. The rearrangement joins TRBV28 to TRBJ1-1, with no clear D. Germline V gives CDR1 MDHEN, CDR2 SYDVKM. V was trimmed by 3 bases and J by 4 bases, leaving 18 bases between them. The length of the CDR3 is 16 residues.